This T cell receptor beta chain was sequenced in a study of CD8 T cells in ankylosing spondylitis. Overall study findings and caveats: CD8+ disease-linked clones were present at relatively low frequencies in blood. The authors reported significant enrichment of disease-linked clones in matched ankylosing spondylitis synovial fluid. In ankylosing spondylitis blood, a motif of seven to nine highly homologous TCR beta variants appeared characteristic.

Comment on this clonotype: Antigen: not known.

For TCR beta, libraries came from quantitative 5'-RACE with molecular barcodes. Each CDR3 protein gets one entry after TCRdb re-called the 5' RACE reads with MiXCR. The table includes approximately 440,000 distinct CDR3 sequences, approximately 17% detected once. The length of the CDR3 is 15 residues. Unmatched junction bases numbered 11, after V lost 5 bases and J lost 7 bases. Per germline, CDR1 SGHTA and CDR2 FQGNSA. Material: blood, either unsorted or a sorted T cell fraction (not recorded which). The chain uses TRBV7-2 and TRBJ2-1; TRBD2 matches at 7 bases. The sequence was collected from a male donor with ankylosing spondylitis. CDR3 bases: TGTGCCAGCAGCCTGGGGGGGGTAGGGTTGAATGAGCAGTTCTTC. Translated, it gives CASSLGGVGLNEQFF.